Listed below are T cell receptor beta chains from one sample, sequenced in a study of identical twins. Via MiXCR, TCRdb re-called the 5' RACE reads, giving one row per CDR3 protein. This sample yields 500,000 to 600,000 distinct CDR3 sequences, of which about 20% are seen a single time; about 0.91% belongs to the top ten. These data are also associated with another study on T cells expressing NK-cell markers.

Sequencing input: CD4+ T cells sorted from blood. Receptor source: a woman under 30 in good health. CDR3s include the opening cysteine and the closing phenylalanine or tryptophan. The D gene is left open where the match is weak. Rows may omit the clone size; those that give it use once, few, many or a size class.

clone_size,d_call,j_call,v_call,cdr3_nt,cdr3_aa
many,-,TRBJ2-2,TRBV20-1,TGCAGTGCTAGAGATCTCGCGGGCGAGAAGAACACCGGGGAGCTGTTTTTT,CSARDLAGEKNTGELFF
few,-,TRBJ1-5,TRBV20-1,TGCAGTGCGAAGGACAGTTATAGCAATCAGCCCCAGCATTTT,CSAKDSYSNQPQHF
-,-,TRBJ2-5,TRBV30,TGTGCCTGGGGGAACGGAAGGGGGGCGCGGGAGACCCAGTACTTC,CAWGNGRGARETQYF
-,-,TRBJ2-7,TRBV29-1,TGCAGCGTTGAAGAAGGGGGGGCAGGGCGGTACTTC,CSVEEGGAGRYF
-,-,TRBJ2-1,TRBV6-1,TGTGCCAGCAGTGAACAGACAGGTAATGAGCAGTTCTTC,CASSEQTGNEQFF
few,TRBD1,TRBJ2-5,TRBV7-2,TGTGCCAGCAGCCCGCGGACAGGAAACCAAGAGACCCAGTACTTC,CASSPRTGNQETQYF
-,-,TRBJ2-6,TRBV9,TGTGCCAGCAGCTCTCGGACGGGCGACTCTGGGGCCAACGTCCTGACTTTC,CASSSRTGDSGANVLTF
-,TRBD2,TRBJ2-1,TRBV7-8,TGTGCCAGCAGCTTAGTGATAAGGGCTAGCGGGGTCTATGAGCAGTTCTTC,CASSLVIRASGVYEQFF
-,-,TRBJ1-5,TRBV5-1,TGCGCCAGCAGCTTGGGGACACCTGACCTTAGCAATCAGCCCCAGCATTTT,CASSLGTPDLSNQPQHF
once,-,TRBJ2-7,TRBV6-1,TGTGCCAGCAGTGAAGCCCGGCATTCCTACGAGCAGTACTTC,CASSEARHSYEQYF
many,-,TRBJ2-3,TRBV5-1,TGCGCCAGCAGGGCCGAATCCACAGATACGCAGTATTTT,CASRAESTDTQYF
-,-,TRBJ2-7,TRBV5-1,TGCGCCAGCAGCCAGGACACCATCTCCTACGAGCAGTACTTC,CASSQDTISYEQYF
many,-,TRBJ1-1,TRBV12-3/TRBV12-4,TGTGCCAGCAGTTTGTCAGGCATGAACACTGAAGCTTTCTTT,CASSLSGMNTEAFF
few,-,TRBJ1-3,TRBV9,TGTGCCAGCAGCGTAGGTCTACCATTCTACCCTGGAAACACCATATATTTT,CASSVGLPFYPGNTIYF
-,TRBD2,TRBJ2-1,TRBV7-9,TGTGCCAGCAGCCTACTAGCGGGCCACAACAATGAGCAGTTCTTC,CASSLLAGHNNEQFF
-,-,TRBJ2-5,TRBV27,TGTGCCAGTCGCTCCGGACGCGCAGAGACCCAGTACTTC,CASRSGRAETQYF
few,TRBD2,TRBJ2-1,TRBV10-3,TGTGCCATCAGTGAGTCGAACAGCGGGAGCTACAATGAGCAGTTCTTC,CAISESNSGSYNEQFF
-,-,TRBJ1-1,TRBV4-3,TGCGCCAGCAGCCATCTGAGGTCGTACACTGAAGCTTTCTTT,CASSHLRSYTEAFF
many,-,TRBJ1-6,TRBV11-2,TGTGCCAGCAGCTTAGTGACAGCTCGTTCACCCCTCCACTTT,CASSLVTARSPLHF
-,-,TRBJ2-7,TRBV5-1,TGCGCCAGCAGCACCGATGGACAGCCTTCCTACGAGCAGTACTTC,CASSTDGQPSYEQYF
many,-,TRBJ2-7,TRBV7-2,TGTGCCAGCAGCTTAAAGACGGGACTGAACTACGAGCAGTACTTC,CASSLKTGLNYEQYF
once,TRBD2,TRBJ2-1,TRBV9,TGTGCCAGCAGCGTAGAAGTGACTAGCGGGGTTTTGGGCTACAATGAGCAGTTCTTC,CASSVEVTSGVLGYNEQFF
-,TRBD2,TRBJ2-1,TRBV7-2,TGTGCCAGCAGCTTAGTTTACGGGGGGAGCTCCTACAATGAGCAGTTCTTC,CASSLVYGGSSYNEQFF
few,TRBD1,TRBJ1-2,TRBV12-3/TRBV12-4,TGTGCCAGCACCCGGACAGGGGTAAGAGGCTACACCTTC,CASTRTGVRGYTF
-,-,TRBJ2-1,TRBV4-3,TGCGCCAGCAGCCAAGGGGGACGCTACAATGAGCAGTTCTTC,CASSQGGRYNEQFF